This TCR beta chain stems from a study of CD8+ T cells in alopecia areata. The overall study: Tofacitinib administration to treated patients was oral, at 5 to 10 mg twice daily. Study-wide points: Sharing of TCR sequences between patients (possibly for HLA-related reasons) was less clear than in mice.

On this clone: Its antigen is currently unknown.

Extracted from the samples, RNA was reverse transcribed into cDNA to serve as the sequencing template. The method was immunoSEQ multiplex PCR; TCRdb's version includes in-frame clones alone and lacks a portion of them. Of around 250,000 clones in the sample, around two thirds were seen once. CDR3 length equals 11 residues. CDR1 and CDR2 from the germline V gene are MDHEN and SYDVKM. Deletions cut 3 bases from V and 7 bases from J, with 5 bases between. This TCR was sampled from a human donor with alopecia areata. The material was CD4+ T cells sorted from blood, obtained at week 0. The gene calls are TRBV28 and TRBJ2-3; D is unresolved. The CDR3 sequence is CASSLGNTQYF. In nucleotides, the CDR3 is TGTGCCAGCAGTTTGGGGAATACGCAGTATTTT.